The 7 T cell receptor beta chains in this list originate from one sample, sequenced in a study of cytomegalovirus exposure and HLA in healthy donors. Use of 60 Vbeta and 13 Jbeta primers characterized the PCR. Libraries were prepared by immunoSEQ multiplex PCR; TCRdb keeps only in-frame clonotypes and omits some of them. The sample records fewer than 90,000 clones, about 80% being singletons. Sequenced material: PBMCs. The receptors were gathered from a male donor in good health and CMV-seronegative.

The chain joins TRBV9 to TRBJ1-4, with D maybe TRBD1 (5 bases). CDR3 length equals 17 residues. In germline, CDR1 is SGDLS, CDR2 YYNGEE. V gave up 3 bases and J gave up 8 bases, with 23 bases separating them. CDR3 coding DNA: TGTGCCAGCAGCGCCGGGGCGGGAACTCGAGGAGAGGAAAAACTGTTTTTT. This codes for CASSAGAGTRGEEKLFF.

This clone was detected once. The chain uses TRBV10-2 and TRBJ2-2, with TRBD1 as a possible D gene (6 bases). Germline CDR1 is WSHSY and CDR2 is SAAADI. This CDR3 has 16 residues. V was trimmed by 3 bases and J by 2 bases, leaving 13 bases between them. The CDR3 region is CASSDSGQANTGELFF. CDR3 sequence (DNA): TGCGCCAGCAGTGATTCGGGACAAGCTAACACCGGGGAGCTGTTTTTT.

This clone was counted between two and nine times. V gene TRBV27 combines with J gene TRBJ2-1; the match to TRBD2 covers 10 bases. The CDR3 length is 15 residues. J gave up 7 bases and V 3 bases, and 6 bases lay outside the gene matches. The germline V gene encodes CDR1 MNHEY and CDR2 SMNVEV (reference sequence). The CDR3 bases are TGTGCCAGCAGTTTCGGAACTAGCGGGACGAATGAGCAGTTCTTC. Translation gives CASSFGTSGTNEQFF.

This clone was recorded a few times. The chain carries TRBV14 and TRBJ2-7, with a tentative D call TRBD1 (7 bases). Germline V gene sequence: CDR1 SGHDN, CDR2 FVKESK. Trimming shortened V by 1 base and J by 6 bases, and 10 bases separated the two germline ends. This CDR3 is built from 13 residues. The chain's CDR3 is CASSQVQGGEQYF. The CDR3 DNA sequence: TGTGCCAGCAGCCAAGTGCAGGGGGGCGAGCAGTACTTC.

The chain joins TRBV19 to TRBJ2-6, with TRBD2 identical over 7 bases. The CDR3 is 15 amino acids. V lost 11 bases and J lost 2; bases outside the gene matches: 9. Germline CDR1 and CDR2: LNHDA and SQIVND (reference sequence). DNA of the CDR3: TGTGCCTCTAAGAGCGGGGAAGCTGGGGCCAACGTCCTGACTTTC. Translating gives CASKSGEAGANVLTF.

The chain links TRBV27 to TRBJ2-7, with a tentative D call TRBD1 (6 bases). This CDR3 contains 13 residues. The germline gives CDR1 MNHEY, CDR2 SMNVEV (reference sequence). V lost 5 bases and J 3 bases, leaving 11 bases between the germline ends. The CDR3 loop is CASSPQGRYEQYF. CDR3 in DNA: TGTGCCAGCAGTCCTCAGGGGCGCTACGAGCAGTACTTC.

The rearrangement uses TRBV19 and TRBJ1-2; D unresolved. V dropped 5 bases and J dropped 4 bases, with 8 bases sitting between them. The CDR3 has 12 residues. In germline, CDR1 is LNHDA, CDR2 SQIVND (reference sequence). Here the CDR3 reads CASSHGSYGYTF. CDR3 coding DNA: TGTGCCAGTAGTCATGGCTCCTATGGCTACACCTTC.